One and the same sample provided the 5 T cell receptor beta chains below, sequenced in a study of regulatory T cells in long-lasting Graves disease. Investigators prepared the TCR beta libraries by applying iRepertoire HTBI primers and Arm-PCR of CDR3 regions. Each CDR3 protein gets one entry after TCRdb re-called the multiplex PCR reads with MiXCR. This table has about 530,000 distinct CDR3 sequences, roughly a sixth appearing once. Time point noted: newly diagnosed GD, antithyroid drugs for less than 3 months. PBMC RNA served as the TCR library source. The sample also formed part of further work on T cells in Graves' hyperthyroidism and ophthalmopathy.

This material consisted of peripheral blood mononuclear cells (PBMCs), taken at new diagnosis, from a patient treated with antithyroid drugs. Receptor source: a woman aged 35-65 years with Graves disease.

This clonotype appeared many times. This sequence joins TRBV24-1 and TRBJ1-2; no definite D call. The CDR3 length is 14 residues. Between the trimmed V and J ends, which lost 1 base and 4 bases, there was a span of 9 bases. Germline V lookup: CDR1 KGHDR, CDR2 SFDVKD. CDR3 sequence (DNA): TGTGCCACCAGTGATTTTCAGGTTCCCTATGGCTACACCTTC. Translated: CATSDFQVPYGYTF.

This clonotype was recorded at least ten times. This rearrangement joins TRBV27 to TRBJ2-1; 8 bases map to TRBD1. With V trimmed by 6 bases and J by 4 bases, 11 bases remained unmatched. Germline loops: CDR1 MNHEY, CDR2 SMNVEV (reference sequence). This CDR3 is built from 16 residues. The DNA of the CDR3 is TGTGCCAGCAGCCCGGACAGGGTGATGATTTACAATGAGCAGTTCTTC. Translating gives CASSPDRVMIYNEQFF.

This chain links TRBV4-1 with TRBJ1-2, with a weak D call TRBD1 (6 bases). CDR1 is MGHRA and CDR2 is YSYEKL in the germline V gene. V dropped 8 bases and J dropped 2 bases, with 18 bases sitting between them. The CDR3 sequence is 15 residues long. CDR3 protein: CASRPVGARNYGYTF. CDR3 nucleotide sequence: TGCGCCAGCCGTCCTGTGGGGGCGCGAAACTATGGCTACACCTTC.

This clonotype was seen ten or more times. This rearrangement joins TRBV5-1 to TRBJ2-1; TRBD1 is a possible D gene (5 bases). CDR1 SGHRS and CDR2 YFSETQ come from the germline V gene. V lost 9 bases and J 2 bases, leaving 9 bases between the germline ends. The length of the CDR3 is 12 residues. The CDR3 region is CATGRAYNEQFF. The CDR3 DNA is TGCGCCACAGGGCGAGCCTACAATGAGCAGTTCTTC. The complete variable domain, with remaining parts taken from reference TRBV5-1 and TRBJ2-1, reads KAGVTQTPRYLIKTRGQQVTLSCSPISGHRSVSWYQQTPGQGLQFLFEYFSETQRNKGNFPGRFSGRQFSNSRSEMNVSTLELGDSALYLCATGRAYNEQFFGPGTRLTVL.

This clonotype was seen ten or more times. The chain uses TRBV11-2 and TRBJ2-3; D remains ambiguous. This CDR3 is built from 14 residues. V lost 5 bases and J 7 bases, leaving 16 bases between the germline ends. Looked up from germline, CDR1 is SGHAT and CDR2 is FQNNGV. The CDR3 protein is CASSPNAYLNTQYF. The CDR3 nucleotides read TGTGCCAGCAGCCCCAACGCCTATTTGAATACGCAGTATTTT.